A selection of T cell receptor beta chains follows, all from one sample in a study of OX40 agonist ivuxolimab in advanced cancers. Only in-frame clones appear in the TCRdb table, and some are missing; sequencing was by immunoSEQ multiplex PCR. The profile shows around 41,000 clones, more than 70% of them singletons. Sequencing was performed on CD4+ or CD8+ T cells sorted from blood, taken in a trial of the OX40 agonist ivuxolimab. These receptors were obtained from an adult with an advanced solid tumor such as melanoma, head and neck, liver or kidney cancer. The CDR3 runs from the conserved cysteine through the conserved F or W.

TRBJ2-1 TRBV10-1 CASSERQEYNEQFF
TRBJ2-1 TRBV10-2 CASRGPYNEQFF
TRBJ1-3 TRBV6-6 CASSYSGYSGNTIYF
TRBJ2-2 TRBV15 CATSPILPGLATGELFF
TRBJ1-3 TRBV7-9 CASSLTGRQSSGNTIYF
TRBJ1-5 TRBV6-6 CASSYSTGNQPQHF
TRBJ1-3 TRBV6-5 CASNPGGGRDTIYF
TRBJ2-3 TRBV30 CAWSVAISTDTQYF
TRBJ2-7 TRBV5-8 CASSPTYEQYF
TRBJ1-1 TRBV19 CASSTGTGTTEAFF
TRBJ2-7 TRBV29-1 CSVGDNSYEQYF
TRBJ1-1 TRBV15 CATSSLSGGTEAFF
TRBJ2-7 TRBV7-6 CASSLDISAGLPEQYF
TRBJ1-5 TRBV18 CASSFSGHPNQPQHF
TRBJ1-5 TRBV4-2 CASSQEGGRRGQPQHF
TRBJ1-1 TRBV6-6 CASSYGTRNTEAFF
TRBJ1-1 TRBV18 CASSPPKVTAQNTEAFF
TRBJ1-5 TRBV5-6 CASSLPGPNQPQHF
TRBJ2-4 TRBV30 CAWSVGSGAHIQYF
TRBJ2-3 TRBV11-2 CASSPGTSLDTQYF
TRBJ2-1 TRBV27 CASSPSTNYNEQFF
TRBJ1-2 TRBV6-1 CASTPLWTNPYGYTF
TRBJ2-3 TRBV13 CASSLGGGEPSTDTQYF
TRBJ2-5 TRBV7-6 CASSLRGSGGGETQYF
TRBJ2-2 TRBV5-1 CASSWTGRDGELFF
TRBJ1-5 TRBV11-2 CASSLVGGARQPQHF
TRBJ2-5 TRBV5-1 CASSLDETQYF
TRBJ1-1 TRBV30 CAWSVEPGDTEAFF
TRBJ2-1 TRBV28 CASSRPPDIVGNEQFF
TRBJ1-5 TRBV27 CASSRQGYNQPQHF
TRBJ1-5 TRBV28 CASSGPITGGRGQPQHF
TRBJ1-6 TRBV9 CASSVGTGGNSPLHF
TRBJ2-7 TRBV29-1 CSVRNSGEQYF
TRBJ1-2 TRBV30 CAWSVGGSNYGYTF
TRBJ1-1 TRBV11-2 CASSRRDRNTEAFF
TRBJ2-7 TRBV28 CASSFTDRDYEQYF
TRBJ1-6 TRBV7-2 CASSSAGISPLHF
TRBJ2-7 TRBV6-5 CASSRGAGGEQYF
TRBJ2-4 TRBV29-1 CSVGGQMNKNIQYF
TRBJ2-2 TRBV6-6 CASRRDRAGELFF
TRBJ2-7 TRBV7-9 CASSRGQGFDEQYF
TRBJ2-1 TRBV4-2 CASSRGTSNEQFF
TRBJ2-2 TRBV7-9 CASSLVQKRNTGELFF
TRBJ1-6 TRBV7-9 CASSLGGPYNSPLHF